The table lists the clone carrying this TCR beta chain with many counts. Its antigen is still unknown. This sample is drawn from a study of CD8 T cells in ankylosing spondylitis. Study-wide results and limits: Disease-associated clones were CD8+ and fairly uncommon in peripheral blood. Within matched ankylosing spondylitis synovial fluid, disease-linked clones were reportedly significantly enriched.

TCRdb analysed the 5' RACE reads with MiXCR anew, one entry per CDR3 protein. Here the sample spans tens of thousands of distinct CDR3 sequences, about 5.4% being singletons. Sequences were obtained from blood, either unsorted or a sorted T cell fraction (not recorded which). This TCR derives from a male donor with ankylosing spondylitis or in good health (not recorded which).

In nucleotides, the CDR3 is TGTGCCAGCTCACCACGGAGGGATCACGAGCAGTACTTC. This sequence encodes CASSPRRDHEQYF. The chain employs TRBV18 and TRBJ2-7, with D possibly matching TRBD2 (6 bases). V was pared by 1 base and J by 5 bases, with 9 bases between. This CDR3 is 13 amino acids long. Germline V CDR1 and CDR2: KGHSH, LQKENI.